The present TCR beta chain was sequenced within a study of shared clonotypes between healthy human individuals. The study's findings and limits: Non-shared clonotypes had lower generation probabilities than those shared by all four donors. Researchers sampled only blood; tissue repertoires likely differ. Naive subsets tended to show greater estimated richness than memory subsets.

The ends were cut back, 2 bases at V and 5 bases at J, with 16 bases in the middle. Looked up from germline, CDR1 is MDHEN and CDR2 is SYDVKM. The CDR3 spans 16 residues. Method: immunoSEQ multiplex PCR; TCRdb's copy keeps in-frame clones and lacks some. The sample includes about 2 million clones, less than 95% of them seen just once. CD8 cells regarded as naive lacked CD45RO, were positively chosen for CCR7, and omitted terminally differentiated effector memory CD45RA+ cells. Only Caucasian adults living in Nashville, Tennessee served as donors. Remarks on this clone: Its antigen is undetermined.

This clonotype was sampled from a man between 18 and 29 years old in good health. The sample comprised naive CD8+ T cells sorted from blood. The chain joins TRBV28 to TRBJ1-5; D remains unclear. CDR3 sequence (DNA): TGTGCCAGCAGTTTAATTTGGGGATTCCCGGATCAGCCCCAGCATTTT. Protein sequence: CASSLIWGFPDQPQHF.